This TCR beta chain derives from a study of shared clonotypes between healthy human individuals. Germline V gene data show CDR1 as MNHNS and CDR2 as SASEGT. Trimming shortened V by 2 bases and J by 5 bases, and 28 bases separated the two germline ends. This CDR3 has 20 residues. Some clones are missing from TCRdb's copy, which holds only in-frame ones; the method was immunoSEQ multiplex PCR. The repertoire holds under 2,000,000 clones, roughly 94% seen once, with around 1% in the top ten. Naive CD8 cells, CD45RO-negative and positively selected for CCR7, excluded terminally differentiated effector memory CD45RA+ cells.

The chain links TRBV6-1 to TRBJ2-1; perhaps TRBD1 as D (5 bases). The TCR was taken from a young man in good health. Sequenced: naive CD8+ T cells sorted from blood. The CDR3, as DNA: TGTGCCAGCAGTGAATTGCCCCCGATGACAGCGATAGTTTCAAACAATGAGCAGTTCTTC. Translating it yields CASSELPPMTAIVSNNEQFF.